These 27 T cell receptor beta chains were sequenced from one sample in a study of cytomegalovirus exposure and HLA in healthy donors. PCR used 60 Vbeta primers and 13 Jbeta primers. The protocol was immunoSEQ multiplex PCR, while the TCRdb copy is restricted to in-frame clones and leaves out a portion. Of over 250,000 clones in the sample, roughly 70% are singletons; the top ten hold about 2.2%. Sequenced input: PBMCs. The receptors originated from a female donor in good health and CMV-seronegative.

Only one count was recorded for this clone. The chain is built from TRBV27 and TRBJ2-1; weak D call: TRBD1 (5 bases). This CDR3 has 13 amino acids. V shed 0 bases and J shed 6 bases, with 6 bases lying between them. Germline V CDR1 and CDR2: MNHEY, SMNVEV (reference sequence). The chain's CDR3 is CASSLSRGNEQFF. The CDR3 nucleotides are TGTGCCAGCAGTTTATCTAGGGGCAATGAGCAGTTCTTC.

CDR3 amino acids: CASDTGVNQPQHF. The DNA for the CDR3 is TGTGCCAGCGACACAGGGGTCAATCAGCCCCAGCATTTT. J is TRBJ1-5 and V is TRBV7-9, with 7 bases that match TRBD1. Germline trimming cut 8 bases from V and 3 bases from J; bases unmatched to any gene: 4. This CDR3 is 13 amino acids long. CDR1 SEHNR and CDR2 FQNEAQ come from the germline V gene (reference sequence).

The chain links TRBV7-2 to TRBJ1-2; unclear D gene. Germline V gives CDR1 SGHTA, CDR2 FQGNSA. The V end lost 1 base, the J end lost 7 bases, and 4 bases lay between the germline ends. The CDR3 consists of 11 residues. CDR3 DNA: TGTGCCAGCAGCTTAGGGGCTGGCTACACCTTC. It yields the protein CASSLGAGYTF.

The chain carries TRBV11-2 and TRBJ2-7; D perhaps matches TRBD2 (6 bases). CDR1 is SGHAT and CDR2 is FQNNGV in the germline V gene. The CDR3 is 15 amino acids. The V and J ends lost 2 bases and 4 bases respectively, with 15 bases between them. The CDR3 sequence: CASSLLSGRWYEQYF. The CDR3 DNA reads TGTGCCAGCAGCTTATTATCCGGGAGATGGTACGAGCAGTACTTC.

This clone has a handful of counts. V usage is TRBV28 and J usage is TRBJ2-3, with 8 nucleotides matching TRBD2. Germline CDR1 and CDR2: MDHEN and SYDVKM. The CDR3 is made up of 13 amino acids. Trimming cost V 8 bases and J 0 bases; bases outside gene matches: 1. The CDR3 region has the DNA TGTGCCAGCGCTAGCGGGAGCACAGATACGCAGTATTTT. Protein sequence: CASASGSTDTQYF. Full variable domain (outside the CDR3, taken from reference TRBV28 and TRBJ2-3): DVKVTQSSRYLVKRTGEKVFLECVQDMDHENMFWYRQDPGLGLRLIYFSYDVKMKEKGDIPEGYSVSREKKERFSLILESASTNQTSMYLCASASGSTDTQYFGPGTRLTVL.

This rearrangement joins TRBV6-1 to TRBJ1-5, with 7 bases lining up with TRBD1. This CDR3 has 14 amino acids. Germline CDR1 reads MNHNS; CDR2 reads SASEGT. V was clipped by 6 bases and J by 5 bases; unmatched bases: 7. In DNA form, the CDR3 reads TGTGCCAGCAGCCCGGGACAGCGATATCAGCCCCAGCATTTT. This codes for CASSPGQRYQPQHF.

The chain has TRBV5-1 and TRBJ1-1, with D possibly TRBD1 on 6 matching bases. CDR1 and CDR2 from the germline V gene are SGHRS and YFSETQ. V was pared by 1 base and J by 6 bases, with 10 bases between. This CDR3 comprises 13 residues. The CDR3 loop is CASSLRGMAEAFF. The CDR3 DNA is TGCGCCAGCAGCTTGAGGGGGATGGCTGAAGCTTTCTTT.

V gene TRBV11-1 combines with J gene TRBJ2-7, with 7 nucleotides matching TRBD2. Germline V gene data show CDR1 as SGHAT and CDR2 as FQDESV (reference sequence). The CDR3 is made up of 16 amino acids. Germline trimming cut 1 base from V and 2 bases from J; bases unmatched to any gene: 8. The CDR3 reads CASSLGRASGAYEQYF. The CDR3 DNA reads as TGTGCCAGCAGCTTAGGCCGGGCTAGCGGCGCCTACGAGCAGTACTTC.

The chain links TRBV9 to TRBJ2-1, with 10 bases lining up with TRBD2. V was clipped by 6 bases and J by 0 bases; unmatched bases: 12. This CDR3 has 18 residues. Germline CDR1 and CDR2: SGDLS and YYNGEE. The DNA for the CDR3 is TGTGCCAGCAATTATAGCGGGAGGCTTCCTAGCTCCTACAATGAGCAGTTCTTC. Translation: CASNYSGRLPSSYNEQFF. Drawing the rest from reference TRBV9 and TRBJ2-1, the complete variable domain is DSGVTQTPKHLITATGQRVTLRCSPRSGDLSVYWYQQSLDQGLQFLIQYYNGEERAKGNILERFSAQQFPDLHSELNLSSLELGDSALYFCASNYSGRLPSSYNEQFFGPGTRLTVL.

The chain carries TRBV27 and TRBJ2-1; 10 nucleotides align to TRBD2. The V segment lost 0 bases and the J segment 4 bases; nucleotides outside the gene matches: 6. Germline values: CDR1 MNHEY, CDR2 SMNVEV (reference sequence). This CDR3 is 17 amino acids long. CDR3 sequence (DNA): TGTGCCAGCAGTTTATCGGCTAGCGGGAGATCTTACAATGAGCAGTTCTTC. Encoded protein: CASSLSASGRSYNEQFF.

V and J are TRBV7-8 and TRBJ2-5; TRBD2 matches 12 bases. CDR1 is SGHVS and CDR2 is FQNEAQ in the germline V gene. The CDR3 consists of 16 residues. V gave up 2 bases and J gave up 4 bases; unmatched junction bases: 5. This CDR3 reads CASSLRLAGDSETQYF. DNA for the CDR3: TGTGCCAGCAGCTTACGACTAGCGGGAGACTCAGAGACCCAGTACTTC.

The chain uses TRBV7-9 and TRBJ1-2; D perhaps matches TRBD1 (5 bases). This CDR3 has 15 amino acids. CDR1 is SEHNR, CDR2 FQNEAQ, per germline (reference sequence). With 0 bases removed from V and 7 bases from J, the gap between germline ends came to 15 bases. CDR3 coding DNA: TGTGCCAGCAGCTTAGCCCAGTCAGTGACAGTTGGCTACACCTTC. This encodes CASSLAQSVTVGYTF.

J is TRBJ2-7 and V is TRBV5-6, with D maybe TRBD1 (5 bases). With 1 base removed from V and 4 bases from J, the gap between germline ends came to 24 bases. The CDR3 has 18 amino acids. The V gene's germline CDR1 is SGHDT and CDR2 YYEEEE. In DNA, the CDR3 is TGTGCCAGCAGCTTGTCCCCACCGACAGACGGTCAAAGATACGAGCAGTACTTC. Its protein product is CASSLSPPTDGQRYEQYF.

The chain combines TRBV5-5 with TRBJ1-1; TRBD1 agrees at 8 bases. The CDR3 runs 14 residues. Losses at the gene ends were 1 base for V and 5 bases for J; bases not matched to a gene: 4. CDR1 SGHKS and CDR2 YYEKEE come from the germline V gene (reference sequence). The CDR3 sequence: CASSLQGAGTEAFF. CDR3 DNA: TGTGCCAGCAGCTTGCAGGGGGCAGGAACTGAAGCTTTCTTT.

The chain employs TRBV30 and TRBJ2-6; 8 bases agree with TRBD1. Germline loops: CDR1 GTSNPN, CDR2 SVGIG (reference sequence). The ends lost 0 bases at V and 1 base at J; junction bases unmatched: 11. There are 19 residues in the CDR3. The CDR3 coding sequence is TGTGCCTGGAGTGTACTCTCCAGGACAGGGAGGTCTGGGGCCAACGTCCTGACTTTC. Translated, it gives CAWSVLSRTGRSGANVLTF.

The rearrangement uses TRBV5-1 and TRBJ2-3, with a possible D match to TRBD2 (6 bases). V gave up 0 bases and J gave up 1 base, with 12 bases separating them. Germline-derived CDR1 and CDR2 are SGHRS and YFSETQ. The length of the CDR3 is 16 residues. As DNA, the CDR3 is TGCGCCAGCAGCTTGGTAGGAGGGGCCCGCACAGATACGCAGTATTTT. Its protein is CASSLVGGARTDTQYF.

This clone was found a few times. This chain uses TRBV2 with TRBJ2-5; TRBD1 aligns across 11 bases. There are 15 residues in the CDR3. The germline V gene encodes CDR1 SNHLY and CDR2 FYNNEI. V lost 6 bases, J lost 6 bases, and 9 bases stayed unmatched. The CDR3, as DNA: TGTGCCAGCAGAATGCCGGGACAGGGGGTGAAGACCCAGTACTTC. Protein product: CASRMPGQGVKTQYF.

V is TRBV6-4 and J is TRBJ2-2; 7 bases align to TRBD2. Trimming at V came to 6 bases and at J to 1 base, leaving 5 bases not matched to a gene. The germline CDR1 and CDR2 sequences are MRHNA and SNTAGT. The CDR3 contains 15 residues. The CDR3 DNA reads TGTGCCAGCAGCCCGGGGGGAGAGAACACCGGGGAGCTGTTTTTT. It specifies CASSPGGENTGELFF.

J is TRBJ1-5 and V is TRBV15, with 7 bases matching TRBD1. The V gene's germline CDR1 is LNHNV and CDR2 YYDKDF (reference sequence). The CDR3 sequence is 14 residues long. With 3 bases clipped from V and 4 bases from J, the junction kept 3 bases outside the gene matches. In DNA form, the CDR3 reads TGTGCCACCAGCAGCGGACAGGTGAATCAGCCCCAGCATTTT. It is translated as CATSSGQVNQPQHF.

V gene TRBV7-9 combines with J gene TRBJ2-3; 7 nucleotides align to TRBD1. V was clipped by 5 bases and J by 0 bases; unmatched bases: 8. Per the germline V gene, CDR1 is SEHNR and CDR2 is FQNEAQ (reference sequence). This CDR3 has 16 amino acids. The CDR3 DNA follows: TGTGCCAGCAGCATTGGACAGGCGATTAGCACAGATACGCAGTATTTT. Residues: CASSIGQAISTDTQYF.

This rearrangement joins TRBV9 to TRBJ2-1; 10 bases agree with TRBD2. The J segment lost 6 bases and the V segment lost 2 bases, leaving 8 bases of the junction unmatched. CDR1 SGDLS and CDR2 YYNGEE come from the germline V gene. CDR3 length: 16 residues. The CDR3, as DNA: TGTGCCAGCAGCGTTCAAGCGGGAGGGCCTATCAATGAGCAGTTCTTC. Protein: CASSVQAGGPINEQFF.

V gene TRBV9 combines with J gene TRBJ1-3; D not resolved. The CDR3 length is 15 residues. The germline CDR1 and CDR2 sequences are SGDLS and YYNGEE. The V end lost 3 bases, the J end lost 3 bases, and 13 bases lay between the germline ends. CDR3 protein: CASSAPHGGGNTIYF. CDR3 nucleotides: TGTGCCAGCAGCGCCCCACACGGAGGTGGAAACACCATATATTTT.

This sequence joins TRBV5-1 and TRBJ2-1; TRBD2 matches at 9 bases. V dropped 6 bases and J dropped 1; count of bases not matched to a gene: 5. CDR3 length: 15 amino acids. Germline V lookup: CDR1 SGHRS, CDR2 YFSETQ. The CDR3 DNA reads TGCGCCAGCATACCCCTAGCGGGATCCTACAATGAGCAGTTCTTC. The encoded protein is CASIPLAGSYNEQFF.

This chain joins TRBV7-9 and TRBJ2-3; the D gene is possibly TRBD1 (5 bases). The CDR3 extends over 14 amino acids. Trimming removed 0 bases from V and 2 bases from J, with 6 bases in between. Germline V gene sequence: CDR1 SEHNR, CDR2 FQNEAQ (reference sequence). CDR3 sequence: CASSLAGHTDTQYF. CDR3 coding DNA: TGTGCCAGCAGCTTAGCGGGGCACACAGATACGCAGTATTTT.

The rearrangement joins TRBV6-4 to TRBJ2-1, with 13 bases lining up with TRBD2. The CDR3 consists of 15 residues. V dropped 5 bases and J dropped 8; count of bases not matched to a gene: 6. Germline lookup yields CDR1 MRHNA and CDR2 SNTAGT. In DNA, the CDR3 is TGTGCCAGCAGTTCCGGGACTAGCGGGATGGATGAGCAGTTCTTC. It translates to CASSSGTSGMDEQFF.

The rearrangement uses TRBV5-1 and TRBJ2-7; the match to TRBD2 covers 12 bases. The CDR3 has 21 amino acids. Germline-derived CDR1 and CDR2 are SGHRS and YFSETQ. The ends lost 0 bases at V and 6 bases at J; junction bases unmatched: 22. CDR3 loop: CASSLVSSGRAQVPSSFEQYF. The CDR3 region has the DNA TGCGCCAGCAGCTTGGTTTCTAGCGGGAGGGCGCAGGTCCCCTCTTCGTTCGAGCAGTACTTC. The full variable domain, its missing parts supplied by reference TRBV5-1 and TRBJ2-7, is KAGVTQTPRYLIKTRGQQVTLSCSPISGHRSVSWYQQTPGQGLQFLFEYFSETQRNKGNFPGRFSGRQFSNSRSEMNVSTLELGDSALYLCASSLVSSGRAQVPSSFEQYFGPGTRLTVT.

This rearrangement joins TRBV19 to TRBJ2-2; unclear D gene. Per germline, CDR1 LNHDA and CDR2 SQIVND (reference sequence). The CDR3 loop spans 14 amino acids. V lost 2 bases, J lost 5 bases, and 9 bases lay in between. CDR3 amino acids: CASSITRYTGELFF. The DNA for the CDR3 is TGTGCCAGTAGTATAACTCGATATACCGGGGAGCTGTTTTTT.